The 7 T cell receptor beta chains reported below all come from one sample, sequenced in a study of T cell repertoires in cytomegalovirus infection. TCRdb itself ran the reads through MiXCR, one entry per CDR3 protein. The sample lists about 250,000 distinct CDR3 sequences, about 12% seen once, with 1.6% in the top ten. The sample consisted of PBMCs. The source of these receptors is a human donor in good health (CMV status not recorded). Some clones in this sample may be carry-over from other donors' samples.

The chain joins TRBV29-1 to TRBJ1-1, with TRBD1 matching over 8 bases. Germline V gene data show CDR1 as SQVTM and CDR2 as ANQGSEA. With 7 bases clipped from V and 3 bases from J, the junction kept 10 bases outside the gene matches. CDR3 size: 14 residues. This CDR3 is CSGSRGLWDTEAFF. For the CDR3, the DNA is TGCAGCGGGTCCAGGGGGCTTTGGGACACTGAAGCTTTCTTT. The whole variable domain, filled in from reference TRBV29-1 and TRBJ1-1, reads SAVISQKPSRDICQRGTSLTIQCQVDSQVTMMFWYRQQPGQSLTLIATANQGSEATYESGFVIDKFPISRPNLTFSTLTVSNMSPEDSSIYLCSGSRGLWDTEAFFGQGTRLTVV.

The table lists this clonotype with many counts. V gene TRBV7-2 combines with J gene TRBJ2-6; perhaps TRBD1 as D (5 bases). The CDR3 is 17 amino acids. Germline-derived CDR1 and CDR2 are SGHTA and FQGNSA. Between the trimmed V and J ends, which lost 1 base and 0 bases, there was a span of 10 bases. The chain's CDR3 is CASSLVDTNSGANVLTF. For the CDR3, the DNA is TGTGCCAGCAGCTTAGTGGACACCAACTCTGGGGCCAACGTCCTGACTTTC.

Ten or more counts support this clonotype. The chain uses TRBV28 and TRBJ2-2, with D perhaps TRBD1 or TRBD2 (5 bases each). Germline CDR1 and CDR2: MDHEN and SYDVKM. V was clipped by 3 bases and J by 4 bases, with 12 bases between them. The CDR3 sequence is 15 residues long. This CDR3 is CASSFTGAATGELFF. The CDR3 bases are TGTGCCAGCAGTTTCACCGGGGCGGCCACCGGGGAGCTGTTTTTT.

This clonotype was seen just once. One base away lies a much larger clone, so this may be a sequencing read error. This chain joins TRBV5-3 and TRBJ2-7, with D perhaps matching TRBD1 (6 bases). TRBV5-3 carries the ORF label, with uncertain function. The CDR3 totals 14 residues. This CDR3 reads CASSLEAGDHEQYF. DNA for the CDR3: TGTGCCAGCAGCTTGGAGGCAGGGGACCACGAGCAGTACTTC.

This clonotype occurred many times. This chain joins TRBV7-2 and TRBJ1-2; D might be TRBD1 (5 bases). V was shortened by 6 bases and J by 8 bases, with 19 bases between the two germline ends. The length of the CDR3 is 14 residues. The germline gives CDR1 SGHTA, CDR2 FQGNSA. Here the CDR3 DNA reads TGTGCCAGCAGTCGCTTTCAGGGACGAGACGGCTACACCTTC. This sequence encodes CASSRFQGRDGYTF.

This chain uses TRBV2 with TRBJ1-6; D is perhaps TRBD1 (6 bases). Trimming stripped 6 bases from V and 7 bases from J, with 16 bases between. CDR1 is SNHLY, CDR2 FYNNEI, per germline. This CDR3 comprises 15 residues. This chain's CDR3 is CASSPRDTLNSPLHF. DNA for the CDR3: TGTGCCAGCAGCCCCCGGGACACATTAAATTCACCCCTCCACTTT.

This clonotype was seen only a few times. This sequence joins TRBV20-1 and TRBJ2-7, with a weak D call TRBD2 (6 bases). Between the trimmed V and J ends, which lost 3 bases and 1 base, there was a span of 13 bases. CDR3 size: 14 residues. The germline V gene encodes CDR1 DFQATT and CDR2 SNEGSKA (reference sequence). As DNA, the CDR3 is TGCAGTGCTAGGAGTAGTGGGGGGTCCTACGAGCAGTACTTC. Encoded protein: CSARSSGGSYEQYF.